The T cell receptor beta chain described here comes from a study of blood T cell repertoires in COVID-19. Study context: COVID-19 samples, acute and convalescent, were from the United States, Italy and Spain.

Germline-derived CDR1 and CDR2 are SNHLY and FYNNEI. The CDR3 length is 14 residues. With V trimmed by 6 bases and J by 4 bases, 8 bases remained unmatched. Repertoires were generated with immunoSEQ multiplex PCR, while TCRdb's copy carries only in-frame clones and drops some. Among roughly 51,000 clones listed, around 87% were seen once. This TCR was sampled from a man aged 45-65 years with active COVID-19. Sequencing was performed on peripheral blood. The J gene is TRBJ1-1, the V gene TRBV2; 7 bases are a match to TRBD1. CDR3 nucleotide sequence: TGTGCCAGCAGGGCGACAGGGCTCGGCACTGAAGCTTTCTTT. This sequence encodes CASRATGLGTEAFF.